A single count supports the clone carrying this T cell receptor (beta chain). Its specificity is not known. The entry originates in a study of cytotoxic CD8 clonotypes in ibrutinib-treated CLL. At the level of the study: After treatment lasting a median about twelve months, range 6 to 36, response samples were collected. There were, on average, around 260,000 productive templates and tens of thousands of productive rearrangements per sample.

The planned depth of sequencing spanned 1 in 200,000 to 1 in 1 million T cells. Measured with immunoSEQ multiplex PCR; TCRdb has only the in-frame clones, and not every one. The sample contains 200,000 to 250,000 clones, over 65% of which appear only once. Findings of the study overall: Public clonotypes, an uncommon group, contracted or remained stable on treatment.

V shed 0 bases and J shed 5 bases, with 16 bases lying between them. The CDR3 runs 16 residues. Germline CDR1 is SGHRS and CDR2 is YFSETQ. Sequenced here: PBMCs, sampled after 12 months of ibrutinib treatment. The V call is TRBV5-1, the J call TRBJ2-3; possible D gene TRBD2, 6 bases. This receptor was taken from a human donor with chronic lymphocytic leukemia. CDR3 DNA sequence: TGCGCCAGCAGCTTGGTACTAGGGCTAGCGATAGATACGCAGTATTTT. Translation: CASSLVLGLAIDTQYF.